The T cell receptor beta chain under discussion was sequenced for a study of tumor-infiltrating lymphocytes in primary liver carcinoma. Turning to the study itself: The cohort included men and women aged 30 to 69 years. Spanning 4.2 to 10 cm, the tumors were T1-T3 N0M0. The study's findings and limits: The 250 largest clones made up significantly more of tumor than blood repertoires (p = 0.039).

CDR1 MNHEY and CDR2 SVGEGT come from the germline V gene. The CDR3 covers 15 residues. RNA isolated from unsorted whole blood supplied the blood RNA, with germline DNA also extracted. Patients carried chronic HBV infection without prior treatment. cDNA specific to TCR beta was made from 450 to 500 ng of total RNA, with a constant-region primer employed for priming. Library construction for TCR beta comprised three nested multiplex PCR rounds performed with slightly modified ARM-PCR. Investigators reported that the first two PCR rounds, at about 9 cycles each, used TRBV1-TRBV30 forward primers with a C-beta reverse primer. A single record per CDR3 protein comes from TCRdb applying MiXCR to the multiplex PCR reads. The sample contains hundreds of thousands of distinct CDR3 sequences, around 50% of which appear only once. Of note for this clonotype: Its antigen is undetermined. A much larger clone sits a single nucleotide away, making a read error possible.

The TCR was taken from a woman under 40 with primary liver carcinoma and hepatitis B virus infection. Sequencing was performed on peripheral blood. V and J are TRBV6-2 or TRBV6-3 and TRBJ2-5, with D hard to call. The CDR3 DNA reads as TGTGCCAGCAGTACCCTTTTGAAAAACCAAGAGGCCCAGTACTTC. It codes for CASSTLLKNQEAQYF.